The 20 T cell receptor beta chains given below trace back to one sample, sequenced in a study of T cell responses to AZD1222 COVID-19 vaccine. Clones were read by immunoSEQ multiplex PCR, and TCRdb kept only the in-frame ones, dropping some. In the table there are over 150,000 clones, 90% of which are singletons. The sample consisted of peripheral blood, taken on day 0 of AZD1222 vaccination. These receptors were obtained from an adult in good health.

This chain joins TRBV5-6 and TRBJ1-2; D is perhaps TRBD1 (5 bases). This CDR3 comprises 16 residues. Trimming took 3 bases from V and 4 from J, leaving 19 bases between them. Germline V gene data show CDR1 as SGHDT and CDR2 as YYEEEE. The CDR3 is CASSYGTGASSYGYTF. The CDR3, as DNA: TGTGCCAGCAGCTACGGGACTGGAGCTTCTAGCTATGGCTACACCTTC.

The chain links TRBV7-9 to TRBJ1-4, with D possibly being TRBD1 (5 bases). Trimming shortened V by 5 bases and J by 0 bases, and 13 bases separated the two germline ends. The CDR3 loop spans 16 amino acids. Germline V gives CDR1 SEHNR, CDR2 FQNEAQ (reference sequence). CDR3 sequence: CASSSRSGATNEKLFF. DNA of the CDR3: TGTGCCAGCAGCAGCCGATCGGGGGCAACTAATGAAAAACTGTTTTTT. The whole variable domain, remainder taken from reference TRBV7-9 and TRBJ1-4, is DTGVSQNPRHKITKRGQNVTFRCDPISEHNRLYWYRQTLGQGPEFLTYFQNEAQLEKSRLLSDRFSAERPKGSFSTLEIQRTEQGDSAMYLCASSSRSGATNEKLFFGSGTQLSVL.

The V and J genes are TRBV5-1 and TRBJ1-3; TRBD1 is a possible D gene (6 bases). CDR3 length equals 17 residues. CDR1 is SGHRS and CDR2 is YFSETQ in the germline V gene. V lost 0 bases to trimming and J lost 0 bases, with 13 bases between them. The CDR3 protein is CASSLDLQGLSGNTIYF. The CDR3 bases are TGCGCCAGCAGCTTGGACCTACAGGGCCTCTCTGGAAACACCATATATTTT.

The chain links TRBV19 to TRBJ1-2; 9 bases line up with TRBD1. The junction had 12 bases not matched to a gene; V was cut back by 5 bases and J by 8 bases. CDR3 length: 15 amino acids. CDR1 and CDR2 (germline): LNHDA, SQIVND (reference sequence). The CDR3 is CASSPWDRASKGYTF. The CDR3 DNA is TGTGCCAGTAGTCCTTGGGACAGGGCCTCCAAGGGCTACACCTTC.

The chain carries TRBV6-5 and TRBJ2-2; 10 positions agree with TRBD1. Germline V gives CDR1 MNHEY, CDR2 SVGAGI. V dropped 6 bases and J dropped 6; count of bases not matched to a gene: 7. The CDR3 has 15 residues. The CDR3 sequence: CASRPGTGEAGELFF. CDR3 nucleotide sequence: TGTGCCAGCAGGCCCGGGACAGGGGAGGCCGGGGAGCTGTTTTTT.

The chain combines TRBV10-3 with TRBJ1-5; TRBD1 aligns across 9 bases. With V trimmed by 6 bases and J by 4 bases, 4 bases remained unmatched. This CDR3 contains 14 residues. CDR1 ENHRY and CDR2 SYGVKD come from the germline V gene. CDR3 DNA: TGTGCCATCAGCACCGGACAGGGGAATCAGCCCCAGCATTTT. It encodes CAISTGQGNQPQHF.

The CDR3 sequence: CASSHPGQETQYF. For the CDR3, the DNA is TGTGCCAGCAGCCACCCAGGACAAGAGACCCAGTACTTC. This chain connects TRBV4-2 to TRBJ2-5; D remains unclear. V lost 3 bases, J lost 2 bases, and 7 bases lay in between. The CDR3 is made up of 13 amino acids. Germline CDR1 reads LGHNA; CDR2 reads YNFKEQ.

The rearrangement uses TRBV30 and TRBJ2-1; no clear D gene. Germline-derived CDR1 and CDR2 are GTSNPN and SVGIG (reference sequence). The V end was cut by 1 base, the J end by 0 bases, with 19 bases between. The CDR3 is 18 residues long. For the CDR3, the DNA is TGTGCCTGGAGTGCCACCAACGGCCAAGGCAGCTCCTACAATGAGCAGTTCTTC. Its protein product is CAWSATNGQGSSYNEQFF.

This clone was recorded only once. The V and J genes are TRBV11-3 and TRBJ2-3; 7 positions match TRBD1. The length of the CDR3 is 15 residues. The germline gives CDR1 SGHNT, CDR2 YENEEA. The V and J ends lost 4 bases and 0 bases, in that order; junction bases with no gene match: 4. CDR3 nucleotides: TGTGCCAGCAGCTCGAGGGGGCTTAGCACAGATACGCAGTATTTT. It codes for CASSSRGLSTDTQYF.

In this sample, this clone turned up once. The V and J genes are TRBV5-1 and TRBJ2-1; D uncertain. Trimming cost V 0 bases and J 0 bases, with 10 bases left between them. The V gene's germline CDR1 is SGHRS and CDR2 YFSETQ. This CDR3 spans 16 amino acids. This chain's CDR3 is CASSLEGLSSYNEQFF. CDR3 DNA sequence: TGCGCCAGCAGCTTGGAAGGGCTTAGCTCCTACAATGAGCAGTTCTTC.

V gene TRBV6-5 combines with J gene TRBJ1-4; D is unresolved. V was trimmed by 2 bases and J by 0 bases, leaving 10 bases between them. Germline lookup yields CDR1 MNHEY and CDR2 SVGAGI. The CDR3 length is 16 residues. CDR3 nucleotide sequence: TGTGCCAGCAGTTACGGAGTCGTTGCAACTAATGAAAAACTGTTTTTT. Amino acids: CASSYGVVATNEKLFF.

The rearrangement joins TRBV28 to TRBJ2-1; 10 bases align to TRBD1. This CDR3 spans 14 amino acids. The V gene's germline CDR1 is MDHEN and CDR2 SYDVKM. V lost 6 bases to trimming and J lost 8 bases; unmatched junction nucleotides: 7. The CDR3 sequence: CASREDRGIYEQFF. The CDR3 DNA reads TGTGCCAGCAGAGAGGACAGGGGGATATATGAGCAGTTCTTC.

This clone has just one count. This chain links TRBV3-1 (or the pseudogene TRBV3-2) with TRBJ2-3, with D perhaps TRBD2 (5 bases). V was cut by 5 bases and J by 4 bases, with 13 bases left in between. CDR1 is LGHDT, CDR2 YNNKEL, per germline (reference sequence). This CDR3 spans 14 amino acids. CDR3 residues: CASSYPGAADTQYF. In nucleotides, the CDR3 is TGTGCCAGCAGCTATCCCGGAGCGGCAGATACGCAGTATTTT.

The chain has TRBV7-9 and TRBJ1-2; 7 bases fit TRBD1. This CDR3 is built from 14 residues. The ends lost 5 bases at V and 4 bases at J; junction bases unmatched: 7. Germline CDR1 SEHNR, CDR2 FQNEAQ (reference sequence). Written as DNA, the CDR3 is TGTGCCAGCAGCCGGGGGACAGTCCTCTATGGCTACACCTTC. Its protein product is CASSRGTVLYGYTF. Supplemented by reference TRBV7-9 and TRBJ1-2, the full variable domain reads DTGVSQNPRHKITKRGQNVTFRCDPISEHNRLYWYRQTLGQGPEFLTYFQNEAQLEKSRLLSDRFSAERPKGSFSTLEIQRTEQGDSAMYLCASSRGTVLYGYTFGSGTRLTVV.

V is TRBV6-5 and J is TRBJ2-2; tentative D call: TRBD1 (5 bases). The CDR3 spans 16 residues. Germline CDR1 MNHEY, CDR2 SVGAGI. V was shortened by 0 bases and J by 0 bases, with 8 bases between the two germline ends. The CDR3 here is CASSYSPGSNTGELFF. CDR3 nucleotides: TGTGCCAGCAGTTACTCCCCAGGGTCGAACACCGGGGAGCTGTTTTTT.

The gene calls are TRBV2 and TRBJ2-7; D uncertain. CDR3 length: 14 residues. The germline CDR1 and CDR2 sequences are SNHLY and FYNNEI. The V end lost 5 bases, the J end lost 0 bases, and 11 bases lay between the germline ends. The DNA of the CDR3 is TGTGCCAGCAGTCCGACCGCCAGCTCCTACGAGCAGTACTTC. Residues: CASSPTASSYEQYF.

V and J are TRBV11-3 and TRBJ2-3, with unresolved D. V dropped 1 base and J dropped 3 bases, with 11 bases sitting between them. CDR1 is SGHNT and CDR2 is YENEEA in the germline V gene. The CDR3 runs to 15 residues. CDR3 sequence (DNA): TGTGCCAGCAGCTTAGTCCCAGGTTTGACAGATACGCAGTATTTT. The encoded protein is CASSLVPGLTDTQYF.

The genes are TRBV29-1 and TRBJ2-2; D may be TRBD1 (5 bases). In germline, CDR1 is SQVTM, CDR2 ANQGSEA. The V end was cut by 5 bases, the J end by 1 base, with 14 bases between. The CDR3 spans 15 residues. The CDR3 protein is CSVTQGSGNTGELFF. In DNA form, the CDR3 reads TGCAGCGTTACTCAGGGATCAGGGAACACCGGGGAGCTGTTTTTT.

This chain uses TRBV7-3 with TRBJ2-2, with 7 bases that match TRBD1. Germline V lookup: CDR1 SGHTA, CDR2 FQGTGA. This CDR3 is 15 amino acids long. Unmatched junction bases numbered 4, after V lost 2 bases and J lost 4 bases. The CDR3 loop reads CASSLQQGVTGELFF. CDR3 nucleotide sequence: TGTGCCAGCAGCTTACAGCAGGGGGTCACCGGGGAGCTGTTTTTT.

This rearrangement joins TRBV3-1 (or the pseudogene TRBV3-2) to TRBJ2-7; no clear D. The CDR3 sequence is 11 residues long. V was cut by 5 bases and J by 1 base, with 3 bases left in between. Per the germline V gene, CDR1 is LGHDT and CDR2 is YNNKEL (reference sequence). The CDR3 sequence is CASSKSYEQYF. CDR3 in DNA: TGTGCCAGCAGCAAATCCTACGAGCAGTACTTC.